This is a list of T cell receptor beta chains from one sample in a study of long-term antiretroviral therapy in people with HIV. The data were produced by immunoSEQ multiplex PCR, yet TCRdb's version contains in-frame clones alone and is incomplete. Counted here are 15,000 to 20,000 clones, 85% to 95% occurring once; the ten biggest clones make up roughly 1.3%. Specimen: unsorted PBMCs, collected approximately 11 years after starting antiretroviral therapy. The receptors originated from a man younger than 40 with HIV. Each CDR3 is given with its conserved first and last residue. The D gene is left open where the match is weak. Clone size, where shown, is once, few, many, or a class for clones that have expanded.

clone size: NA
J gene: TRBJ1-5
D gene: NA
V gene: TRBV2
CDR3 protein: CASMARAAIHQPQHF
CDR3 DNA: TGTGCCAGCATGGCAAGGGCGGCTATCCATCAGCCCCAGCATTTT

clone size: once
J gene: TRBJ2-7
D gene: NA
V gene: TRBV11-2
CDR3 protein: CASTVDWAGEQYF
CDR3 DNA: TGTGCCAGCACCGTTGATTGGGCGGGGGAGCAGTACTTC

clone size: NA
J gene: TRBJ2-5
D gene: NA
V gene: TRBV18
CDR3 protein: CASSPRGPGETQYF
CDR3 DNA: TGTGCCAGCTCACCTCGGGGTCCGGGGGAGACCCAGTACTTC

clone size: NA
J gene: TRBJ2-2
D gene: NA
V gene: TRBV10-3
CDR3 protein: CAISPSGAPNTGELFF
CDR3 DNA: TGTGCCATCAGTCCCTCGGGGGCCCCTAACACCGGGGAGCTGTTTTTT

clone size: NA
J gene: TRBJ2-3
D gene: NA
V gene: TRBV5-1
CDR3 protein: CASSLNSLSDTQYF
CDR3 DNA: TGCGCCAGCAGCTTGAATAGTCTTTCAGATACGCAGTATTTT

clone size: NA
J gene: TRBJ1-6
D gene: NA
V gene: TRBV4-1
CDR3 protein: CASSQENRVTYNSPLHF
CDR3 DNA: TGCGCCAGCAGCCAAGAGAACAGGGTTACCTATAATTCACCCCTCCACTTT

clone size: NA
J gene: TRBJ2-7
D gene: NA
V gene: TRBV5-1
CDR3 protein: CASSLEAGVYYEQYF
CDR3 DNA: TGCGCCAGCAGCTTGGAGGCAGGTGTTTACTACGAGCAGTACTTC

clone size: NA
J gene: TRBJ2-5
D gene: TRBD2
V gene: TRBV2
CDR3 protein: CASSDWIAGGETQYF
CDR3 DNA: TGTGCCAGCAGTGATTGGATAGCGGGGGGGGAGACCCAGTACTTC

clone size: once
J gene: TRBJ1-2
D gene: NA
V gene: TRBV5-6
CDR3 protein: CASSWGGGYGYTF
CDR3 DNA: TGTGCCAGCAGCTGGGGTGGCGGCTATGGCTACACCTTC

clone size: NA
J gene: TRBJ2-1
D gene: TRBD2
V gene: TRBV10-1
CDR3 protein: CASKAGGGNEQFF
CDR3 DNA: TGCGCCAGCAAGGCGGGAGGTGGGAATGAGCAGTTCTTC

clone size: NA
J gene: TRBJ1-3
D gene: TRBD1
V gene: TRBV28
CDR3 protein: CASRQGSNTIYF
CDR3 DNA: TGTGCCAGCAGACAGGGGTCGAACACCATATATTTT

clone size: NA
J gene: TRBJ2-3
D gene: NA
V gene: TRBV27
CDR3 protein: CASSPRQGGGTDTQYF
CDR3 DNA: TGTGCCAGCAGTCCCCGACAGGGAGGGGGCACAGATACGCAGTATTTT

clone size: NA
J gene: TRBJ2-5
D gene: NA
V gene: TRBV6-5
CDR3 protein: CASSPRERETQYF
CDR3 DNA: TGTGCCAGCAGCCCCAGGGAACGGGAGACCCAGTACTTC

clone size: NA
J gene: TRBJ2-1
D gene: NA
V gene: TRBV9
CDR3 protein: CASSPRRPLLSSYNEQFF
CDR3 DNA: TGTGCCAGCAGCCCCCGACGGCCTCTCTTGAGCTCCTACAATGAGCAGTTCTTC

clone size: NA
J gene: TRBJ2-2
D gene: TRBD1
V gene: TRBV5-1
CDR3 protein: CASSPTGGNTGELFF
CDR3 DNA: TGCGCCAGCAGCCCCACAGGGGGCAACACCGGGGAGCTGTTTTTT

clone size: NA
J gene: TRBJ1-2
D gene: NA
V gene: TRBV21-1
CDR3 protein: CASTRGGDEPTNYGYTF
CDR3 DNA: TGTGCCAGCACCAGAGGGGGGGACGAGCCTACTAACTATGGCTACACCTTC

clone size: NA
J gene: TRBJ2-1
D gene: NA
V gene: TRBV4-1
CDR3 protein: CASSQSGNEQFF
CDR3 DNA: TGCGCCAGCAGCCAATCTGGTAATGAGCAGTTCTTC

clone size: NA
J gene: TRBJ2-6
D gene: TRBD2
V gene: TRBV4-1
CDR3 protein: CASGLAASGANVLTF
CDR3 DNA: TGCGCCAGCGGACTAGCGGCCTCTGGGGCCAACGTCCTGACTTTC

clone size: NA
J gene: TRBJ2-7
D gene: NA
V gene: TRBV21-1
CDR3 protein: CASSKGGTGLYEQYF
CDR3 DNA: TGTGCCAGCAGCAAAGGGGGGACAGGGCTGTACGAGCAGTACTTC

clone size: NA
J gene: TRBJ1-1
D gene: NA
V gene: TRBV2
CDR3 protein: CASSEQGLGNTEAFF
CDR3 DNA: TGTGCCAGCAGCGAACAGGGTCTGGGGAACACTGAAGCTTTCTTT

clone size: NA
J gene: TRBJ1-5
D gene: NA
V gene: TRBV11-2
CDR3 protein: CASSLAPFQGNSNQPQHF
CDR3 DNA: TGTGCCAGCAGCTTAGCCCCTTTTCAGGGGAATAGCAATCAGCCCCAGCATTTT

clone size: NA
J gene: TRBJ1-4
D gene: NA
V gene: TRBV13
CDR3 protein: CASSQKGGEKLFF
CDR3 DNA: TGTGCCAGCAGCCAGAAGGGGGGGGAAAAACTGTTTTTT

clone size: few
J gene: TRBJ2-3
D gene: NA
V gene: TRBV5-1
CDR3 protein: CASSLGAESPNTDTQYF
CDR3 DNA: TGCGCCAGCAGCTTGGGAGCCGAATCCCCTAACACAGATACGCAGTATTTT

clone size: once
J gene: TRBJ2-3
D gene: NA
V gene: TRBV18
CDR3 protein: CASSPPGSLAQYF
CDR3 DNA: TGTGCCAGCTCACCACCGGGAAGTTTGGCGCAGTATTTT

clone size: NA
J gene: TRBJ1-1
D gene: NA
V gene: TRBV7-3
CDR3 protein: CASSLRGGASEAFF
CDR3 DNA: TGTGCCAGCAGCCTAAGGGGGGGGGCGTCTGAAGCTTTCTTT